Sequencing of this T cell receptor beta chain was carried out in a study of breast tumors, draining lymph nodes, adjacent tissues. A single record per CDR3 protein comes from TCRdb applying MiXCR to the multiplex PCR reads. The sample shows about 47,000 distinct CDR3 sequences, around 23% of them seen only once. The CDR3 runs 15 residues. Per germline, CDR1 MDHEN and CDR2 SYDVKM. The V end lost 2 bases, the J end lost 7 bases, and 14 bases lay between the germline ends. This clonotype was picked up a small number of times. The TCR comes from a female donor with breast cancer. Some clones in this sample may be carry-over from other donors' samples. The sequenced material came from breast tumor tissue. This chain connects TRBV28 to TRBJ1-4; the D gene is possibly TRBD1 (5 bases). In DNA form, the CDR3 reads TGTGCCAGCAGTTTAGGGACGGGGAGGGGTGAAAAACTGTTTTTT. Encoded protein: CASSLGTGRGEKLFF.